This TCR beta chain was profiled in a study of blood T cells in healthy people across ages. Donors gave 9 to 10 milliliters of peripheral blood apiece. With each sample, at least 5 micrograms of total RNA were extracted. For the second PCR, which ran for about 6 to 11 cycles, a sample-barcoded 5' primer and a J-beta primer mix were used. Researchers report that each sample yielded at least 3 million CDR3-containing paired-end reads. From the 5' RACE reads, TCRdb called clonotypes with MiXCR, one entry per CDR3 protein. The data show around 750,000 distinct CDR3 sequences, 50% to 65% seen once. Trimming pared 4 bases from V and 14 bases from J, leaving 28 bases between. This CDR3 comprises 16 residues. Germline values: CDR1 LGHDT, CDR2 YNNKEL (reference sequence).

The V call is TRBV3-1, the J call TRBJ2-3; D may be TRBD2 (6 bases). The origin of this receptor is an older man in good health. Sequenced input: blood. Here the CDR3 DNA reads TGTGCCAGCAGCCCTGCGGGGCTTAGTCAGCACAGATACGCGTATTTT. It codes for CASSPAGLSQHRYAYF.